These 13 T cell receptor beta chains were sequenced from one sample in a study of immune characterization of retroperitoneal liposarcoma. MiXCR, run by TCRdb on the PCR reads, gives a single entry per CDR3 protein. The sample holds 3,700 or so distinct CDR3 sequences; approximately 29% are singletons and the top ten take roughly 10%. Sequencing used blood. The origin of the receptors is a female donor with retroperitoneal liposarcoma.

The rearrangement uses TRBV10-1 and TRBJ1-5; TRBD1 matches at 7 bases. Unmatched junction bases numbered 14, after V lost 11 bases and J lost 4 bases. The CDR3 runs to 15 residues. Germline CDR1 and CDR2: WNHNN and SYGVQD (reference sequence). The CDR3 loop is CAGKTGKRPNQPQHF. The CDR3 DNA sequence: TGCGCCGGAAAGACAGGGAAAAGACCTAATCAGCCCCAGCATTTT.

This clonotype is classed as medium-sized. V usage is TRBV6-6 and J usage is TRBJ2-1, with no clear D. The V end was cut by 2 bases, the J end by 3 bases, with 11 bases between. The germline CDR1 and CDR2 sequences are MNHNY and SVGAGI (reference sequence). The CDR3 consists of 15 residues. Written as DNA, the CDR3 is TGTGCCAGCAGTTACCGCGAGAAGGGCTACAATGAGCAGTTCTTC. Translated: CASSYREKGYNEQFF.

The chain carries TRBV5-1 and TRBJ2-5, with D possibly TRBD1 on 6 matching bases. Germline values: CDR1 SGHRS, CDR2 YFSETQ. With 4 bases removed from V and 3 bases from J, the gap between germline ends came to 10 bases. This CDR3 contains 13 residues. The CDR3 bases are TGCGCCAGCAGCGAGGACAGAAAAGAGACCCAGTACTTC. Translating gives CASSEDRKETQYF.

This clonotype was seen only a few times. This chain connects TRBV11-3 to TRBJ2-3; D is possibly TRBD1 or TRBD2 (5 bases each). The CDR3 runs to 15 residues. Trimming shortened V by 5 bases and J by 2 bases, and 14 bases separated the two germline ends. Germline V CDR1 and CDR2: SGHNT, YENEEA. The chain's CDR3 is CASSPRDGNTDTQYF. CDR3 DNA sequence: TGTGCCAGCAGCCCAAGGGACGGGAACACAGATACGCAGTATTTT. The full variable domain, completed using reference TRBV11-3 and TRBJ2-3, is EAGVVQSPRYKIIEKKQPVAFWCNPISGHNTLYWYLQNLGQGPELLIRYENEEAVDDSQLPKDRFSAERLKGVDSTLKIQPAELGDSAVYLCASSPRDGNTDTQYFGPGTRLTVL.

The chain is built from TRBV6-2 or TRBV6-3 and TRBJ2-1, with TRBD1 as a possible D gene (6 bases). Judging by the DNA end, TRBJ2-5 fits better; the J call may be wrong. Germline V CDR1 and CDR2: MNHEY, SVGEGT. The CDR3 has 13 residues. The CDR3 loop reads CASTHRDKETQYF. CDR3 DNA: TGTGCCAGCACTCACCGGGACAAAGAGACCCAGTACTTC.

This clonotype is judged medium-sized (0.01 to 0.1%). The chain uses TRBV4-1 and TRBJ2-3; TRBD2 aligns across 8 bases. CDR1 is MGHRA, CDR2 YSYEKL, per germline. The CDR3 has 15 residues. The junction had 6 bases not matched to a gene; V was cut back by 7 bases and J by 0 bases. The chain's CDR3 is CASNRGGLSTDTQYF. The DNA for the CDR3 is TGCGCCAGCAACCGGGGGGGGCTGAGCACAGATACGCAGTATTTT.

In its sample, this clonotype is medium-sized (0.01 to 0.1%). The J gene is TRBJ2-5, the V gene TRBV6-1; 7 nucleotides align to TRBD1. The J call is uncertain, as TRBJ2-7 better fits the DNA end. CDR1 is MNHNS and CDR2 is SASEGT in the germline V gene. There are 15 residues in the CDR3. CDR3 in amino acids: CASSERVGGLYEQYF. The CDR3 bases are TGTGCCAGCAGTGAAAGAGTAGGGGGCCTCTACGAGCAGTACTTC.

V usage is TRBV27 and J usage is TRBJ2-5, with TRBD2 matching over 9 bases. The J call is doubtful: the DNA matches TRBJ2-7 better. Germline CDR1 reads MNHEY; CDR2 reads SMNVEV (reference sequence). CDR3 length equals 14 residues. The CDR3 DNA follows: TGTGCCAGCAGTTTAAGACTAGCGGACTACGAGCAGTACTTC. It translates to CASSLRLADYEQYF.

In its sample, this clonotype is medium-sized. The gene calls are TRBV11-3 and TRBJ2-5, with a weak D call TRBD1 (6 bases). The CDR3 consists of 14 residues. The germline V gene has CDR1 SGHNT and CDR2 YENEEA. Trimming removed 1 base at V and 1 base at J, with 7 bases between. The DNA of the CDR3 is TGTGCCAGCAGCTTAGGACAGGCCCAAGAGACCCAGTACTTC. Its translation is CASSLGQAQETQYF.

The CDR3 sequence: CASTRSPTDTQYF. The CDR3 nucleotides read TGTGCCAGCACCCGTTCCCCCACAGATACGCAGTATTTT. V gene TRBV2 combines with J gene TRBJ2-3; D is undetermined. CDR1 SNHLY and CDR2 FYNNEI come from the germline V gene. Trimming removed 7 bases from V and 2 bases from J, with 10 bases in between. The CDR3 totals 13 residues.

By share, this clonotype ranks as medium-sized. The chain employs TRBV11-3 and TRBJ2-1; D is undetermined. With 3 bases removed from V and 5 bases from J, the gap between germline ends came to 14 bases. This CDR3 comprises 15 residues. Germline V gene data show CDR1 as SGHNT and CDR2 as YENEEA. In DNA, the CDR3 is TGTGCCAGCAGCTTCAGACGGACGGTTAACAATGAGCAGTTCTTC. As protein: CASSFRRTVNNEQFF.

This clonotype is deemed medium-sized. A much larger clone lies one base from this, so it may be a read error. This sequence joins TRBV6-6 and TRBJ2-1; weak D call: TRBD2 (5 bases). V shed 1 base and J shed 10 bases, with 14 bases lying between them. Germline V gives CDR1 MNHNY, CDR2 SVGAGI (reference sequence). CDR3 size: 14 residues. CDR3 coding DNA: TGTGCCAGCAGTTACTATGCGGGCTCCTACGAGCAGTTCTTC. This encodes CASSYYAGSYEQFF.

Note on this clonotype: This may be a read error, as it is one base from a much larger clone. The chain links TRBV6-5 to TRBJ2-3; D may match TRBD1 or TRBD2 (5 bases each). Trimming removed 5 bases at V and 7 bases at J, with 19 bases between. Per germline, CDR1 MNHEY and CDR2 SVGAGI. The CDR3 consists of 15 residues. The CDR3 loop reads CASSDGTQSVNTQYF. CDR3 DNA sequence: TGTGCCAGCAGTGACGGGACCCAATCAGTCAATACGCAGTATTTT.